Included here is one T cell receptor beta chain sequence, with context. The germline CDR1 and CDR2 sequences are GTSNPN and SVGIG (reference sequence). There are 16 residues in the CDR3. J was trimmed by 4 bases and V by 3 bases; bases with no gene match: 9. The data were taken from a study of cytomegalovirus exposure and HLA in healthy donors. A multiplex PCR was run with 60 Vbeta primers and 13 Jbeta primers. Data came from immunoSEQ multiplex PCR; TCRdb stores just in-frame clones and leaves some out. The sample has 70,000 to 95,000 clones; approximately 80% are singletons. The rearrangement links TRBV30 to TRBJ1-6; 7 nucleotides align to TRBD1. Material for sequencing was PBMCs. This TCR came from a man between 18 and 35 years old in good health and CMV-seronegative. CDR3 residues: CAWSVYTGAYNSPLHF. CDR3 nucleotide sequence: TGTGCCTGGAGCGTCTACACAGGGGCGTATAATTCACCCCTCCACTTT.